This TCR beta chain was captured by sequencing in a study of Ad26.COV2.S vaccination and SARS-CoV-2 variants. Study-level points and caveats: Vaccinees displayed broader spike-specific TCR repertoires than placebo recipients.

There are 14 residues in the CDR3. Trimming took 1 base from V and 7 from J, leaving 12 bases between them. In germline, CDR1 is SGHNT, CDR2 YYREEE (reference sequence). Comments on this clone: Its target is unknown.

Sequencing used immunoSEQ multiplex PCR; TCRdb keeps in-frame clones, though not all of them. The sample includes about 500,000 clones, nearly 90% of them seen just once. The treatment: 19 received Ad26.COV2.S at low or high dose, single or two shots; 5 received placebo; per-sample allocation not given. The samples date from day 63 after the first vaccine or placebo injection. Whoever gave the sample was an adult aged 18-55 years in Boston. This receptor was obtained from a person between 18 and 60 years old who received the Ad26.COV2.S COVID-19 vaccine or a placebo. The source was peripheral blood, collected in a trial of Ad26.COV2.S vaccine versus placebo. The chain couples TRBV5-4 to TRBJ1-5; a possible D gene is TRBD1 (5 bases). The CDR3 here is CASSLMGERQPQHF. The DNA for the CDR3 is TGTGCCAGCAGCTTGATGGGGGAGAGACAGCCCCAGCATTTT.